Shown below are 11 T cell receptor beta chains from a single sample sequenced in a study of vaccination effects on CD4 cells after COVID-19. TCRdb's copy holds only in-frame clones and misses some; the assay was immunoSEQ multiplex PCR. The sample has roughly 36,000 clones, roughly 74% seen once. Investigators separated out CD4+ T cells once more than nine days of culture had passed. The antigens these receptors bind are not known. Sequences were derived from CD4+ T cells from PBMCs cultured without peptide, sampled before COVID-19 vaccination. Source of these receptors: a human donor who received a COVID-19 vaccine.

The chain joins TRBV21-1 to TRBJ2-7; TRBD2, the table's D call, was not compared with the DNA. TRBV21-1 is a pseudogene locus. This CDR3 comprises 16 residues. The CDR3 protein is CASNKSPSREGNEQYF. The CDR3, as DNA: TGTGCCAGCAACAAAAGCCCTAGCCGGGAGGGCAACGAGCAGTACTTC.

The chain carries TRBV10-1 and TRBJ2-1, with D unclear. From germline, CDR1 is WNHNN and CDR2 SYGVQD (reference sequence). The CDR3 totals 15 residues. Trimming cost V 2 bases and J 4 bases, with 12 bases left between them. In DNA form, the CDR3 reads TGCGCCAGCAGTGAGAAGGGTCCATTTTACAATGAGCAGTTCTTC. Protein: CASSEKGPFYNEQFF.

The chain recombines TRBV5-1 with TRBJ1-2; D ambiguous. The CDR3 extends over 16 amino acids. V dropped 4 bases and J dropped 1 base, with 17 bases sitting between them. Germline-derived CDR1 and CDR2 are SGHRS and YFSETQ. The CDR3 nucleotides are TGCGCCAGCAGCCCGGATTTGGACGGAATTAACTATGGCTACACCTTC. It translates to CASSPDLDGINYGYTF.

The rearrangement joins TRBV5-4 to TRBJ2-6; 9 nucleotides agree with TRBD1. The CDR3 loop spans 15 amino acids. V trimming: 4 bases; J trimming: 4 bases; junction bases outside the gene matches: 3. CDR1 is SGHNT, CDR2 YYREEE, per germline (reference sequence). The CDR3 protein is CASSRTGAGANVLTF. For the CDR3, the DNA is TGTGCCAGCAGCCGGACAGGGGCCGGGGCCAACGTCCTGACTTTC.

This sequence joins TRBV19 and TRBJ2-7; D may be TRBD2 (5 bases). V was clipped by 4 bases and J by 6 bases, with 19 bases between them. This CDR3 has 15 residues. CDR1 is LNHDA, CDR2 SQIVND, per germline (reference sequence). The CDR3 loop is CASSRSGQVWAEQYF. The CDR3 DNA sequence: TGTGCCAGTAGTAGGAGCGGCCAGGTCTGGGCCGAGCAGTACTTC.

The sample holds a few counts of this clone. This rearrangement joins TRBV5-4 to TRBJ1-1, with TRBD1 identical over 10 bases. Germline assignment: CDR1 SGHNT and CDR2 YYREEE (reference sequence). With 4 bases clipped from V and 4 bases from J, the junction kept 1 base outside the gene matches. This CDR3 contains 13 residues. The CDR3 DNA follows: TGTGCCAGCAGCCGGACAGGGGGCACTGAAGCTTTCTTT. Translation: CASSRTGGTEAFF.

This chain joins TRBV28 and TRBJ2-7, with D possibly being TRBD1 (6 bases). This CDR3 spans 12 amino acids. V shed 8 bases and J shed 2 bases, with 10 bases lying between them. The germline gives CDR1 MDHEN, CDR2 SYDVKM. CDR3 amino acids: CASHGTTYEQYF. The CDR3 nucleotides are TGTGCCAGCCACGGGACAACCTACGAGCAGTACTTC.

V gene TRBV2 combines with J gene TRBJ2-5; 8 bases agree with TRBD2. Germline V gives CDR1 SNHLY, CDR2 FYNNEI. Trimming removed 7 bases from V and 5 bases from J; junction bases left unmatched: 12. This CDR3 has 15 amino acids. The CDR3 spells CASTAAGGRGETQYF. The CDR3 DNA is TGTGCCAGCACTGCGGCGGGGGGCCGGGGGGAGACCCAGTACTTC.

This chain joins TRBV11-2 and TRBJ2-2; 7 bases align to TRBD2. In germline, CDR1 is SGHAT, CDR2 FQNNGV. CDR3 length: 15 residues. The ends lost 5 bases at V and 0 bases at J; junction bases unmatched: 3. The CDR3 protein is CASSRGGANTGELFF. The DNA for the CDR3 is TGTGCCAGCAGCCGCGGGGGAGCGAACACCGGGGAGCTGTTTTTT.

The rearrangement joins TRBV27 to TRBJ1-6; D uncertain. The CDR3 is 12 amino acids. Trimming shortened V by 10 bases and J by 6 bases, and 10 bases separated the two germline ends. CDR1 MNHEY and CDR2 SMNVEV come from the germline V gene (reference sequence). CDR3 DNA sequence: TGTGCCATCGGACGGCCTAATTCACCCCTCCACTTT. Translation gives CAIGRPNSPLHF.

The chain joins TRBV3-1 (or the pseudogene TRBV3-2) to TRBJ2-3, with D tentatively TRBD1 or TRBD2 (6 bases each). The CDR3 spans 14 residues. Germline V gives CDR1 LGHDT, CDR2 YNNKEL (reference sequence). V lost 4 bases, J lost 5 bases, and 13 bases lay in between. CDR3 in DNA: TGTGCCAGCAGCCTGCTCGGGGGCAAAGATACGCAGTATTTT. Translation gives CASSLLGGKDTQYF.